Presented here are 14 T cell receptor beta chains from one specimen sequenced in a study of T cell responses to AZD1222 COVID-19 vaccine (dated by TCRdb to about 2021). To prepare the library, the immunoSEQ multiplex PCR assay was applied. The table comes from immuneACCESS by way of TCRdb, which keeps in-frame sequences with V and J called. Part of the clones is missing from these tables; in studies checked, under half for an unresolved V gene and the rest for unknown reasons. The table for this sample lists about 110,000 clones; roughly 84% of them were counted only once. Roughly 3% of the sample rests with the top ten. The sample's time point label, in plain terms: baseline before first vaccination. The sample in question was peripheral blood, obtained on day 0 of AZD1222 vaccination. The receptor set was obtained from an adult in good health.

In nucleotides, the CDR3 is TGTGCCAGTAGCCAGGGGCTAATTCCAAATCAGCCCCAGCATTTT. Its translation is CASSQGLIPNQPQHF. The J gene is TRBJ1-5, the V gene TRBV19; perhaps TRBD1 as D (6 bases). The length of the CDR3 is 15 residues. Germline V gene data show CDR1 as LNHDA and CDR2 as SQIVND (reference sequence). V dropped 6 bases and J dropped 4 bases, with 16 bases sitting between them.

The chain is built from TRBV10-3 and TRBJ1-5; D call uncertain. Germline V gene data show CDR1 as ENHRY and CDR2 as SYGVKD. Trimming stripped 2 bases from V and 4 bases from J, with 12 bases between. CDR3 size: 15 residues. For the CDR3, the DNA is TGTGCCATCAGTGAGAGCGGGGTTGAGAATCAGCCCCAGCATTTT. It codes for CAISESGVENQPQHF.

The CDR3 DNA reads as TGTGCCAGCAGTTTTGGGCAGACGAACACCGGGGAGCTGTTTTTT. This translates into CASSFGQTNTGELFF. V gene TRBV28 combines with J gene TRBJ2-2, with D unresolved. CDR1 MDHEN and CDR2 SYDVKM come from the germline V gene. Trimming took off 3 bases at V and 0 bases at J, with 8 bases between the two ends. CDR3 length: 15 residues. Full variable domain (outside the CDR3, taken from reference TRBV28 and TRBJ2-2): DVKVTQSSRYLVKRTGEKVFLECVQDMDHENMFWYRQDPGLGLRLIYFSYDVKMKEKGDIPEGYSVSREKKERFSLILESASTNQTSMYLCASSFGQTNTGELFFGEGSRLTVL.

CDR3 amino acids: CASRTSGSNTGELFF. The CDR3 DNA sequence: TGTGCCAGCAGAACTAGCGGATCGAACACCGGGGAGCTGTTTTTT. V gene TRBV6-5 combines with J gene TRBJ2-2; TRBD2 matches 8 bases. Germline V CDR1 and CDR2: MNHEY, SVGAGI. The CDR3 loop spans 15 amino acids. After removal of 6 bases from V and 0 bases from J, the junction contained 3 bases not matched to a gene.

The rearrangement links TRBV10-3 to TRBJ2-5, with 13 bases identical to TRBD2. Germline V lookup: CDR1 ENHRY, CDR2 SYGVKD. V shed 6 bases, J shed 2 bases, and the junction held 3 bases outside the gene matches. The CDR3 totals 15 residues. Here the CDR3 reads CAIRGTSGAQETQYF. The CDR3 coding sequence is TGTGCCATCAGGGGGACTAGCGGGGCTCAAGAGACCCAGTACTTC.

V and J are TRBV28 and TRBJ2-7; tentatively, D is TRBD2 (6 bases). Germline values: CDR1 MDHEN, CDR2 SYDVKM. The CDR3 has 13 residues. V gave up 7 bases and J gave up 5 bases, with 15 bases separating them. The CDR3 spells CASNGGTLDEQYF. CDR3 nucleotide sequence: TGTGCCAGCAATGGGGGGACTCTGGACGAGCAGTACTTC.

The chain couples TRBV5-8 to TRBJ2-1; perhaps D is TRBD1 or TRBD2 (5 bases each). Germline CDR1 SGHTS, CDR2 YDEGEE. The CDR3 covers 13 residues. V shed 3 bases and J shed 4 bases, with 8 bases lying between them. CDR3 in DNA: TGTGCCAGCAGCTGGGGGACGTACAATGAGCAGTTCTTC. Translated, it gives CASSWGTYNEQFF.

V gene TRBV7-2 combines with J gene TRBJ1-5; tentatively, D is TRBD1 (6 bases). Germline lookup yields CDR1 SGHTA and CDR2 FQGNSA. The CDR3 has 17 residues. Trimming removed 5 bases at V and 0 bases at J, with 17 bases between. The CDR3 loop is CASSPQWGGLSNQPQHF. CDR3 nucleotide sequence: TGTGCCAGCAGCCCCCAGTGGGGGGGGCTTAGCAATCAGCCCCAGCATTTT.

The rearrangement joins TRBV5-1 to TRBJ1-2; D is perhaps TRBD1 (6 bases). The germline V gene has CDR1 SGHRS and CDR2 YFSETQ. V lost 0 bases and J 6 bases, leaving 12 bases between the germline ends. The CDR3 is made up of 14 amino acids. CDR3 residues: CASSLEDSSHGYTF. The CDR3 DNA sequence: TGCGCCAGCAGCTTGGAGGACAGCTCCCATGGCTACACCTTC.

This chain uses TRBV7-3 with TRBJ2-3, with D perhaps assigned TRBD1 or TRBD2 (5 bases each). This CDR3 has 16 amino acids. Germline CDR1 SGHTA, CDR2 FQGTGA. V was trimmed by 2 bases and J by 3 bases, leaving 15 bases between them. Here the CDR3 reads CASSLSGPSLTDTQYF. The CDR3 DNA reads TGTGCCAGCAGCTTATCGGGGCCCTCCCTTACAGATACGCAGTATTTT.

This sequence joins TRBV9 and TRBJ1-3; D is uncertain. The CDR3 is 15 amino acids. Per the germline V gene, CDR1 is SGDLS and CDR2 is YYNGEE. Trimming cost V 3 bases and J 2 bases, with 12 bases left between them. The CDR3 spells CASSARPGAGNTIYF. The CDR3 coding sequence is TGTGCCAGCAGCGCCCGCCCCGGGGCTGGAAACACCATATATTTT.

The gene calls are TRBV5-4 and TRBJ1-6, with D possibly being TRBD1 (6 bases). Germline loops: CDR1 SGHNT, CDR2 YYREEE (reference sequence). Trimming cost V 5 bases and J 0 bases, with 12 bases left between them. CDR3 length: 16 amino acids. CDR3 region: CASRWDINSYNSPLHF. In DNA form, the CDR3 reads TGTGCCAGCAGGTGGGACATCAACTCCTATAATTCACCCCTCCACTTT. Based on the CDR3 plus reference TRBV5-4 and TRBJ1-6, the full variable domain is ETGVTQSPTHLIKTRGQQVTLRCSSQSGHNTVSWYQQALGQGPQFIFQYYREEENGRGNFPPRFSGLQFPNYSSELNVNALELDDSALYLCASRWDINSYNSPLHFGNGTRLTVT.

The chain is built from TRBV11-2 and TRBJ1-2; the match to TRBD1 covers 8 bases. The junction had 4 bases not matched to a gene; V was cut back by 3 bases and J by 7 bases. The CDR3 has 13 residues. Germline V gives CDR1 SGHAT, CDR2 FQNNGV. The CDR3 DNA reads as TGTGCCAGCAGCTTGGACAGGGTGGTTGGCTACACCTTC. Translation: CASSLDRVVGYTF.

The rearrangement joins TRBV6-5 to TRBJ2-5, with D possibly being TRBD1 (6 bases). The germline V gene encodes CDR1 MNHEY and CDR2 SVGAGI. V was shortened by 0 bases and J by 3 bases, with 8 bases between the two germline ends. The CDR3 consists of 14 residues. The CDR3 spells CASSYSGHKETQYF. In nucleotides, the CDR3 is TGTGCCAGCAGTTACTCGGGACACAAAGAGACCCAGTACTTC.